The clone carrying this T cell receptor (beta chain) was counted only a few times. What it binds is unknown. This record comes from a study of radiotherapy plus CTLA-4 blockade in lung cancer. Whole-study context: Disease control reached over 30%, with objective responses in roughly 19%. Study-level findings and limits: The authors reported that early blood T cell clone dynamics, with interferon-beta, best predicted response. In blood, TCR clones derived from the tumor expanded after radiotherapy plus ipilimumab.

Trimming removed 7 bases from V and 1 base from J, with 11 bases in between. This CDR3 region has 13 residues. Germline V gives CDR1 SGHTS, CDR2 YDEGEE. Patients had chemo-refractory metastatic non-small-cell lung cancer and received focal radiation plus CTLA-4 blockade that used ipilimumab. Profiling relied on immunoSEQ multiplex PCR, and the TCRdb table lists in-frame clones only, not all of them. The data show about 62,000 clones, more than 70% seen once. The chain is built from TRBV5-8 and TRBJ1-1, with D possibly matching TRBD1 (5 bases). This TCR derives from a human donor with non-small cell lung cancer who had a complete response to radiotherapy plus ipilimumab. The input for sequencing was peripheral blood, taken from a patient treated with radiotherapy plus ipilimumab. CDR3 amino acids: CASPRGGNTEAFF. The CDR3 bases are TGTGCCAGCCCAAGGGGAGGGAACACTGAAGCTTTCTTT.